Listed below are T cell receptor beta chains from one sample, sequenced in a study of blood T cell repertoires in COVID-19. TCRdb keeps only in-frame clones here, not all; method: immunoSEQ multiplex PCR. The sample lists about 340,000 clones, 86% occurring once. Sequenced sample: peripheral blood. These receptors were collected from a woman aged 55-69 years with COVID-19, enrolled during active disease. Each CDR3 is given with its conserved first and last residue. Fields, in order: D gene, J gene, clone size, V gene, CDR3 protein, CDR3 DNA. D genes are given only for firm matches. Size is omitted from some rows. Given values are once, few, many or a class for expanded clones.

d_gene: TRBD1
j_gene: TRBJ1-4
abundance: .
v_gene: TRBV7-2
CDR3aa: CASSPPGQLNEKLFF
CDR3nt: TGTGCCAGCAGCCCCCCGGGACAGCTTAATGAAAAACTGTTTTTT

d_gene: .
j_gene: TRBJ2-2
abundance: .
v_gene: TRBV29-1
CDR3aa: CSVGQDTGELFF
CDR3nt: TGCAGCGTTGGGCAGGACACCGGGGAGCTGTTTTTT

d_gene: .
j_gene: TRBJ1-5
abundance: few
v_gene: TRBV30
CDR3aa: CAWSTQGNNQPQHF
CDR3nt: TGTGCCTGGAGTACACAGGGAAACAATCAGCCCCAGCATTTT

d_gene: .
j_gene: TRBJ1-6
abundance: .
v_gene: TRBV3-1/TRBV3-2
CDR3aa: CASSQAGGLTNSPLHF
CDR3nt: TGTGCCAGCAGCCAAGCGGGGGGACTCACTAATTCACCCCTCCACTTT

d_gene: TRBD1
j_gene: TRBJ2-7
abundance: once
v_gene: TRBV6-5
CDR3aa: CASSYGQEDYEQYF
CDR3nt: TGTGCCAGCAGTTACGGACAGGAGGACTACGAGCAGTACTTC

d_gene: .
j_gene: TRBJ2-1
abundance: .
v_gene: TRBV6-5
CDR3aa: CASRSGIWSDEQFF
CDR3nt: TGTGCCAGCAGGTCCGGGATTTGGTCTGATGAGCAGTTCTTC

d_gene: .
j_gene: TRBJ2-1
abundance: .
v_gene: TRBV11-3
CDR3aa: CASSSHTGYNEQFF
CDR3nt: TGTGCCAGCAGCTCGCACACAGGTTACAATGAGCAGTTCTTC

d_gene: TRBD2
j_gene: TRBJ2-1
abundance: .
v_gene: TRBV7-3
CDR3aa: CASSSRTSKDEQFF
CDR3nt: TGTGCCAGCAGCTCTCGGACTAGCAAAGATGAGCAGTTCTTC

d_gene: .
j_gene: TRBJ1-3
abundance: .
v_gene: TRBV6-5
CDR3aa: CASSYGSGGGNTIYF
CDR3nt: TGTGCCAGCAGTTACGGCAGCGGGGGCGGAAACACCATATATTTT

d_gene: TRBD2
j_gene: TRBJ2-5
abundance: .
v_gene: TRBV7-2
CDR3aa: CASSLEVKGTSGVQETQYF
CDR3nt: TGTGCCAGCAGCTTAGAGGTTAAGGGGACTAGCGGGGTTCAAGAGACCCAGTACTTC

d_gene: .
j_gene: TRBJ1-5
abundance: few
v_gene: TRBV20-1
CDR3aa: CSASRENSNQPQHF
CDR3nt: TGCAGTGCTAGTAGGGAGAATAGCAATCAGCCCCAGCATTTT

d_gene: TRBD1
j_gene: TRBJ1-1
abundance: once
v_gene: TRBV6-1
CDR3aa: CASSEDSGTGNPAFF
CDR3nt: TGTGCCAGCAGTGAGGACTCCGGGACAGGAAATCCAGCTTTCTTT

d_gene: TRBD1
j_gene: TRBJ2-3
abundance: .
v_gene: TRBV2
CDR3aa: CASSGFGDRGPAGEDTQYF
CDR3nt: TGTGCCAGCAGTGGTTTTGGGGACAGGGGGCCTGCAGGAGAAGATACGCAGTATTTT

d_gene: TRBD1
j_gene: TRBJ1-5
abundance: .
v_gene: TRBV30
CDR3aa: CAWSPQRQGSNQPQHF
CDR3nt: TGTGCCTGGAGCCCACAGAGACAGGGTAGCAATCAGCCCCAGCATTTT

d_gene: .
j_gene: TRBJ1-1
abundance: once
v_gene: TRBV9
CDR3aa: CASSDILDTEAFF
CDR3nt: TGTGCCAGCAGCGATATACTAGACACTGAAGCTTTCTTT

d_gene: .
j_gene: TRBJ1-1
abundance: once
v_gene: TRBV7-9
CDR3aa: CASSLSRDTEAFF
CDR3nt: TGTGCCAGCAGCTTAAGCAGGGACACTGAAGCTTTCTTT

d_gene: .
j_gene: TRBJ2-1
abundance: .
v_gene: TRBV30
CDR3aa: CAWTEVYNEQFF
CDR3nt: TGTGCCTGGACAGAGGTCTACAATGAGCAGTTCTTC

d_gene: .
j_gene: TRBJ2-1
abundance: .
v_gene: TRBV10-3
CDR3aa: CAISGRHVEQFF
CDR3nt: TGTGCCATCAGTGGCCGACATGTTGAGCAGTTCTTC

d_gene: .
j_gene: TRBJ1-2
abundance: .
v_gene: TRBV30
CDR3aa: CAWRQGYYGYTF
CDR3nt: TGTGCCTGGAGACAGGGCTACTATGGCTACACCTTC